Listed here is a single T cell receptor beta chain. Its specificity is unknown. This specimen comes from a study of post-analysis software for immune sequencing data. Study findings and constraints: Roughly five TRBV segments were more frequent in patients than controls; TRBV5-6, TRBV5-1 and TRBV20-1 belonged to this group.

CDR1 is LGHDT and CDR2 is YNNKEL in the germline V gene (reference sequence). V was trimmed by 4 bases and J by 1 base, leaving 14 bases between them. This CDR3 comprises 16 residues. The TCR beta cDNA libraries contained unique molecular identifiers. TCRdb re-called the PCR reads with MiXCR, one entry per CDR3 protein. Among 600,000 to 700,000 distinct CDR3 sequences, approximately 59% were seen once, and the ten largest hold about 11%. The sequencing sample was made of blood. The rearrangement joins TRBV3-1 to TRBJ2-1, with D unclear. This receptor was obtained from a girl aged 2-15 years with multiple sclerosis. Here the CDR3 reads CASSPDSLGSYNEQFF. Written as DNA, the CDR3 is TGTGCCAGCAGCCCCGACTCCCTTGGGTCCTACAATGAGCAGTTCTTC.